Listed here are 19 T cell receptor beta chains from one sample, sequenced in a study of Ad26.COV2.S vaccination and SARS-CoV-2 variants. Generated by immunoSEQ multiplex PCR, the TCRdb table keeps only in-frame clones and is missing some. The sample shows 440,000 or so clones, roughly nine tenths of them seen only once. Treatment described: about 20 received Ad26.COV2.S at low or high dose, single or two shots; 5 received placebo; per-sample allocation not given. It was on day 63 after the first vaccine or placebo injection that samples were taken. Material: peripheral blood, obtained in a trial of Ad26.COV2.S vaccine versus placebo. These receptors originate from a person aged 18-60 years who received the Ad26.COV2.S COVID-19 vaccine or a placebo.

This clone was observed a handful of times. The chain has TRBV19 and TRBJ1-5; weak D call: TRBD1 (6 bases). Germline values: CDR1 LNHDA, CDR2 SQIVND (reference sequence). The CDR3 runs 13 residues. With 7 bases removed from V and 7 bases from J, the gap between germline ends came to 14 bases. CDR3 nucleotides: TGTGCCAGTAAGGACAGTTTAAGCCAGCCCCAGCATTTT. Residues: CASKDSLSQPQHF.

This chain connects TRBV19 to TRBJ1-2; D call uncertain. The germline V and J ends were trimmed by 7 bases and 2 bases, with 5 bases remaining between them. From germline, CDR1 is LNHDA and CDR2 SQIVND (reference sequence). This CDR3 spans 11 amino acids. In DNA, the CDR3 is TGTGCCAGTACGGGGAACTATGGCTACACCTTC. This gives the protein CASTGNYGYTF.

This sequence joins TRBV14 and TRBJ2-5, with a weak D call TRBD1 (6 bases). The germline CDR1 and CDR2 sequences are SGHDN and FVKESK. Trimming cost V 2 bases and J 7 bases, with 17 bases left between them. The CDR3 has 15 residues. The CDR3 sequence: CASSQRGGAFGTQYF. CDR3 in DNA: TGTGCCAGCAGCCAACGTGGGGGCGCGTTTGGGACCCAGTACTTC.

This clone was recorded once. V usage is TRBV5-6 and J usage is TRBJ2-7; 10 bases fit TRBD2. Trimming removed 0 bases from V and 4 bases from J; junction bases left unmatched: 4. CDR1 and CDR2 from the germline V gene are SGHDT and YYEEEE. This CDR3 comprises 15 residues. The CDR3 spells CASSLAVAGGYEQYF. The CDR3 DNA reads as TGTGCCAGCAGCTTGGCGGTAGCGGGGGGATACGAGCAGTACTTC.

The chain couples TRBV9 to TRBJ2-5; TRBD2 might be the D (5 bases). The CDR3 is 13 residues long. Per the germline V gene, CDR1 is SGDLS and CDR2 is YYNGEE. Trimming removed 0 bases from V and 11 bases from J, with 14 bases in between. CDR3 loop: CASSVDEGAAQYF. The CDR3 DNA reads TGTGCCAGCAGCGTAGACGAGGGTGCGGCTCAGTACTTC.

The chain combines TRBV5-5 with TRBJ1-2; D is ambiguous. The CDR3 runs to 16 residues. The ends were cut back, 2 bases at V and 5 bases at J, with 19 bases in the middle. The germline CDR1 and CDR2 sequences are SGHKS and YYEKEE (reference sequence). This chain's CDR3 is CASSFLLFGSLYGYTF. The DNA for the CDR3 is TGTGCCAGCAGCTTTCTCCTGTTTGGAAGTCTTTATGGCTACACCTTC.

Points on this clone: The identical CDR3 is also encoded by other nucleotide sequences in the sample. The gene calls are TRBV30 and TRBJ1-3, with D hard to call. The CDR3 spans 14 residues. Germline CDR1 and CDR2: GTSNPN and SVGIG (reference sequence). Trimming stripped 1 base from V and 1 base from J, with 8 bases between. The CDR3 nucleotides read TGTGCCTGGAGTGGAAGATTATCTGGAAACACCATATATTTT. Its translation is CAWSGRLSGNTIYF.

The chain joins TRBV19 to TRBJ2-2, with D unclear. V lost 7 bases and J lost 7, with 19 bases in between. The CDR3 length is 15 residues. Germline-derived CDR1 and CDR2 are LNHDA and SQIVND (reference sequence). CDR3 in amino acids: CASNRVPSVGGELFF. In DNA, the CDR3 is TGTGCCAGTAATCGGGTTCCCTCGGTCGGCGGGGAGCTGTTTTTT.

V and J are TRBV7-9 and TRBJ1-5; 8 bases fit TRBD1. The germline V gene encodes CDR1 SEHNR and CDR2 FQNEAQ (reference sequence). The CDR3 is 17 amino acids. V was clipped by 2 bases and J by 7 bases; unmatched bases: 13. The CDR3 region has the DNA TGTGCCAGCAGCTTACCATACCCCGACAGGGGTGGCCAGCCCCAGCATTTT. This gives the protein CASSLPYPDRGGQPQHF.

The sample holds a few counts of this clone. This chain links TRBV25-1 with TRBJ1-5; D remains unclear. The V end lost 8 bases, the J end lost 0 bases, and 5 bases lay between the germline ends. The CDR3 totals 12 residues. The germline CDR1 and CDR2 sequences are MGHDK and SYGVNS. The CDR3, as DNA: TGTGCCAGCGGATATAGCAATCAGCCCCAGCATTTT. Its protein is CASGYSNQPQHF.

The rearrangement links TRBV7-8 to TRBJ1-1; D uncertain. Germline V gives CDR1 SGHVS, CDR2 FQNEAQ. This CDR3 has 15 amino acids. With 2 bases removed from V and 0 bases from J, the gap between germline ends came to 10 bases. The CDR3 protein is CASSLSVVLNTEAFF. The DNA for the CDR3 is TGTGCCAGCAGCTTAAGCGTAGTACTGAACACTGAAGCTTTCTTT. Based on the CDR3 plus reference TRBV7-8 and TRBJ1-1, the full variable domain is GAGVSQSPRYKVAKRGQDVALRCDPISGHVSLFWYQQALGQGPEFLTYFQNEAQLDKSGLPSDRFFAERPEGSVSTLKIQRTQQEDSAVYLCASSLSVVLNTEAFFGQGTRLTVV.

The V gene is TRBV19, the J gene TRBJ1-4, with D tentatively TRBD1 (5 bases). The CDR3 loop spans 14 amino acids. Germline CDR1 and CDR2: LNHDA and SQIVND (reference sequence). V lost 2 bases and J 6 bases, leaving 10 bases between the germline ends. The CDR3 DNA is TGTGCCAGTAGTATATTATCGACAGATGAAAAACTGTTTTTT. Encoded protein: CASSILSTDEKLFF. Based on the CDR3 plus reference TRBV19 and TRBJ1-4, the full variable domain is DGGITQSPKYLFRKEGQNVTLSCEQNLNHDAMYWYRQDPGQGLRLIYYSQIVNDFQKGDIAEGYSVSREKKESFPLTVTSAQKNPTAFYLCASSILSTDEKLFFGSGTQLSVL.

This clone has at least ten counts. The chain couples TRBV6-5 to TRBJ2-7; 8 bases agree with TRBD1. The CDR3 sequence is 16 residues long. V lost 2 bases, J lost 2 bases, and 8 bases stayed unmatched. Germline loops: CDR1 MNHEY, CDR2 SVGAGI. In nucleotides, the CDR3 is TGTGCCAGCAGTTACACCCCGGGACAGGCCCCCTACGAGCAGTACTTC. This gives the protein CASSYTPGQAPYEQYF.

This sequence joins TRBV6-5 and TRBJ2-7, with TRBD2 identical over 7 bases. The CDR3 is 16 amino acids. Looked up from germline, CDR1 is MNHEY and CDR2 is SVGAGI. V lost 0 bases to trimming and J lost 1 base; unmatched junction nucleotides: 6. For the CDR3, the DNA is TGTGCCAGCAGTTACTCCCGACTAGCCTCTTCCTACGAGCAGTACTTC. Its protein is CASSYSRLASSYEQYF.

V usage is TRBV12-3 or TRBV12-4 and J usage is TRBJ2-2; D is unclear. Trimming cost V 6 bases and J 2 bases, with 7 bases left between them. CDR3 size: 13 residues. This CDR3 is CASSLTNTGELFF. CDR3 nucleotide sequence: TGTGCCAGCAGCCTAACAAACACCGGGGAGCTGTTTTTT.

As DNA, the CDR3 is TGTGCCAGCAGCTCGATAATGAACACTGAAGCTTTCTTT. Translation: CASSSIMNTEAFF. The chain recombines TRBV7-8 with TRBJ1-1, with no clear D. V shed 4 bases and J shed 0 bases, with 6 bases lying between them. The CDR3 runs to 13 residues. Per germline, CDR1 SGHVS and CDR2 FQNEAQ.

In DNA, the CDR3 is TGTGCCAGCAGTTTACGGGGACCTGATGGCTACACCTTC. Its translation: CASSLRGPDGYTF. This chain uses TRBV12-3 or TRBV12-4 with TRBJ1-2, with D maybe TRBD1 (5 bases). V gave up 2 bases and J gave up 6 bases, with 10 bases separating them. The CDR3 contains 13 residues.

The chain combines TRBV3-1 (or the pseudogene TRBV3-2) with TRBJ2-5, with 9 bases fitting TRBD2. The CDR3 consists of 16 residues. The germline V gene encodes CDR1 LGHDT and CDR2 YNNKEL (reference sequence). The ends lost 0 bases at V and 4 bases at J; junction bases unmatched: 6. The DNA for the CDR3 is TGTGCCAGCAGCCAAGATGGGGGACTAGCAGGAGAGACCCAGTACTTC. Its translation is CASSQDGGLAGETQYF.

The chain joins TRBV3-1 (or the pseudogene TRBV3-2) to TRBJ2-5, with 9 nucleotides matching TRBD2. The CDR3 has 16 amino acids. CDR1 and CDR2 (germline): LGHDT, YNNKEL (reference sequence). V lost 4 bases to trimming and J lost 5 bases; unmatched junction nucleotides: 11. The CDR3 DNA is TGTGCCAGCAGCCCCCCCTGGGCGGGAGGGATGGAGACCCAGTACTTC. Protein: CASSPPWAGGMETQYF.